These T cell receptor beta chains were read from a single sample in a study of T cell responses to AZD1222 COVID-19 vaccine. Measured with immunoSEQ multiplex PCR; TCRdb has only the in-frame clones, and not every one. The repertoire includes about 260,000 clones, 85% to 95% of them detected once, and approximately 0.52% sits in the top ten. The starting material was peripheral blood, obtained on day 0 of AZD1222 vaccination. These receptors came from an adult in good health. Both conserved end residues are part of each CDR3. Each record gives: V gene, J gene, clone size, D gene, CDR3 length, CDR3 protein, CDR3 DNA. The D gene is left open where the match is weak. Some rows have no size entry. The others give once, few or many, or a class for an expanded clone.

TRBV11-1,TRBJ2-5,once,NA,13,CASSLGPAETQYF,TGTGCCAGCAGCTTGGGGCCGGCCGAGACCCAGTACTTC
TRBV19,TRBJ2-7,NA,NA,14,CASSPSLIGGEQYF,TGTGCCAGTAGTCCGAGTCTGATCGGGGGAGAGCAGTACTTC
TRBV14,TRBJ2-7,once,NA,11,CASSQVREQYF,TGTGCCAGCAGCCAAGTGAGGGAGCAGTACTTC
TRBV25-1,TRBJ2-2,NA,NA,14,CASSIGSNTGELFF,TGTGCCAGCAGTATCGGCTCCAACACCGGGGAGCTGTTTTTT
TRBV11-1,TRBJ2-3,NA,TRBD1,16,CASSPRTGTSTDTQYF,TGTGCCAGCAGCCCCCGGACAGGGACCAGCACAGATACGCAGTATTTT
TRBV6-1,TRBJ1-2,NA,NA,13,CASSEQGLRGYTF,TGTGCCAGCAGTGAACAGGGCCTGCGGGGCTACACCTTC
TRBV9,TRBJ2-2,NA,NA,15,CASSPRLTNTGELFF,TGTGCCAGCTCCCCGAGGCTAACCAACACCGGGGAGCTGTTTTTT
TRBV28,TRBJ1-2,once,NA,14,CASSPGQANYGYTF,TGTGCCAGCAGCCCAGGACAAGCTAACTATGGCTACACCTTC
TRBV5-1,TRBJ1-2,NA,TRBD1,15,CASSRGDSPTYGYTF,TGCGCCAGCAGCCGTGGGGACAGCCCTACCTATGGCTACACCTTC
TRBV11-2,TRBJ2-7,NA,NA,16,CASSWVGGDSSYEQYF,TGTGCCAGCAGCTGGGTAGGGGGGGACTCGTCCTACGAGCAGTACTTC
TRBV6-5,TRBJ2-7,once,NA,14,CASRHGQKTYEQYF,TGTGCCAGCAGACACGGACAGAAAACCTACGAGCAGTACTTC
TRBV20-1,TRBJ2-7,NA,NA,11,CSARDSLEQYF,TGCAGTGCTAGGGACAGCCTGGAGCAGTACTTC
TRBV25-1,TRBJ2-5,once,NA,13,CASSLGFGETQYF,TGTGCCAGCAGTTTGGGATTTGGGGAGACCCAGTACTTC
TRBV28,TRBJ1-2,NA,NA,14,CASSSGPSNYGYTF,TGTGCCAGCAGTTCAGGACCTTCCAACTATGGCTACACCTTC
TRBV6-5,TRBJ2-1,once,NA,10,CASRKSEQFF,TGTGCCAGCAGGAAGAGTGAGCAGTTCTTC
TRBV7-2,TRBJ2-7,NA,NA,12,CASSFLSYEQYF,TGTGCCAGCAGCTTCCTGTCCTACGAGCAGTACTTC
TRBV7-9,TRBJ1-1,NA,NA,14,CASSPLGSYTEAFF,TGTGCCAGCAGCCCCCTGGGGAGCTACACTGAAGCTTTCTTT
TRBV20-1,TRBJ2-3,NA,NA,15,CSASGLAWGTDTQYF,TGCAGTGCTAGTGGCCTCGCATGGGGCACAGATACGCAGTATTTT
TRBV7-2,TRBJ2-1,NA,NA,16,CASSPLRALTYNEQFF,TGTGCCAGCAGCCCGCTACGGGCCTTGACCTACAATGAGCAGTTCTTC
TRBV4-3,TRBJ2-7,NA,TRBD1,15,CASSRSGTGTYEQYF,TGCGCCAGCAGCCGGTCCGGGACAGGGACCTACGAGCAGTACTTC
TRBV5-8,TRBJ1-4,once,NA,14,CASKKQATNEKLFF,TGTGCCAGCAAGAAACAGGCAACTAATGAAAAACTGTTTTTT
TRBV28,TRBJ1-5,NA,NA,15,CASIPGQGRHQPQHF,TGTGCCAGCATCCCTGGCCAGGGTAGGCATCAGCCCCAGCATTTT